Below are 10 T cell receptor beta chains sequenced from a single sample in a study. TCRdb re-called the RT-PCR reads with MiXCR, one entry per CDR3 protein. The table has more than 550,000 distinct CDR3 sequences, 14% seen once. The sample consisted of memory CD4+ T cells from blood. The receptors come from a female donor in good health, serving as a healthy control.

The V and J genes are TRBV20-1 and TRBJ1-1; 7 bases align to TRBD1. Germline loops: CDR1 DFQATT, CDR2 SNEGSKA (reference sequence). J was trimmed by 4 bases and V by 8 bases; bases with no gene match: 4. The CDR3 is 11 residues long. The CDR3 bases are TGCAGTCCAAGACAGGGCACTGAAGCTTTCTTT. Translation: CSPRQGTEAFF.

This clonotype occurred many times. V gene TRBV6-2 or TRBV6-3 combines with J gene TRBJ2-5; TRBD2 might be the D (6 bases). CDR1 is MNHEY, CDR2 SVGEGT, per germline. Trimming took off 5 bases at V and 2 bases at J, with 12 bases between the two ends. The CDR3 totals 14 residues. The CDR3 DNA reads as TGTGCCAGCAGTCCCGGGACTTTACAAGAGACCCAGTACTTC. Translation: CASSPGTLQETQYF.

A few counts support this clonotype. The gene calls are TRBV25-1 and TRBJ1-4; D not resolved. The CDR3 is 13 residues long. V dropped 9 bases and J dropped 0 bases, with 8 bases sitting between them. CDR1 is MGHDK, CDR2 SYGVNS, per germline. CDR3 amino acids: CARTPSTNEKLFF. For the CDR3, the DNA is TGTGCCAGAACCCCATCAACTAATGAAAAACTGTTTTTT.

CDR3 protein: CATESRSGENGYTF. CDR3 DNA sequence: TGTGCCACGGAGAGTAGGTCAGGGGAGAATGGCTACACCTTC. The J gene is TRBJ1-2, the V gene TRBV10-3, with D possibly being TRBD1 (6 bases). This CDR3 contains 14 residues. V lost 10 bases and J lost 6, with 21 bases in between. CDR1 is ENHRY and CDR2 is SYGVKD in the germline V gene.

In its sample, this clonotype was seen a few times. V usage is TRBV27 and J usage is TRBJ2-1, with 10 bases identical to TRBD2. This CDR3 comprises 15 residues. The germline CDR1 and CDR2 sequences are MNHEY and SMNVEV (reference sequence). V shed 5 bases and J 3 bases; nucleotides not matched to a gene: 4. CDR3 residues: CASSVTSGFYNEQFF. The CDR3 bases are TGTGCCAGCAGTGTGACTAGCGGGTTCTACAATGAGCAGTTCTTC.

This clonotype has a count of ten or more. J is TRBJ2-5 and V is TRBV12-3 or TRBV12-4, with D unresolved. The CDR3 sequence is 14 residues long. Trimming removed 2 bases from V and 1 base from J, with 8 bases in between. The CDR3 here is CASSLQEIQETQYF. CDR3 in DNA: TGTGCCAGCAGTTTACAGGAGATCCAAGAGACCCAGTACTTC.

J is TRBJ2-1 and V is TRBV10-2; TRBD2 is a possible D gene (6 bases). This CDR3 comprises 12 residues. CDR1 WSHSY and CDR2 SAAADI come from the germline V gene. With 3 bases removed from V and 12 bases from J, the gap between germline ends came to 12 bases. In DNA, the CDR3 is TGCGCCAGCAGTGAACCGGGGGTTCGGCAGTTCTTC. The encoded protein is CASSEPGVRQFF.

This clonotype was seen many times. CDR3 in DNA: TGCGCCAGCAGCGAAAACCTGGGAAATTCACCCCTCCACTTT. Translation: CASSENLGNSPLHF. This chain connects TRBV5-1 to TRBJ1-6; D unresolved. V lost 4 bases and J 7 bases, leaving 12 bases between the germline ends. CDR1 is SGHRS, CDR2 YFSETQ, per germline. CDR3 length: 14 amino acids. The full variable domain, in which reference TRBV5-1 and TRBJ1-6 provide the parts outside the CDR3, is KAGVTQTPRYLIKTRGQQVTLSCSPISGHRSVSWYQQTPGQGLQFLFEYFSETQRNKGNFPGRFSGRQFSNSRSEMNVSTLELGDSALYLCASSENLGNSPLHFGNGTRLTVT.

This clonotype was found a few times. The chain recombines TRBV7-6 with TRBJ1-1, with TRBD1 matching 8 bases. The length of the CDR3 is 13 residues. Germline CDR1 SGHVS, CDR2 FNYEAQ. The J segment lost 5 bases and the V segment lost 5 bases, leaving 4 bases of the junction unmatched. The CDR3 sequence is CASSRGQVTEAFF. CDR3 coding DNA: TGTGCCAGCAGCCGGGGACAGGTGACTGAAGCTTTCTTT.

This clonotype was counted many times. V is TRBV20-1 and J is TRBJ2-1; 7 bases match TRBD1. The germline gives CDR1 DFQATT, CDR2 SNEGSKA (reference sequence). V was pared by 3 bases and J by 4 bases, with 9 bases of the junction left unmatched. CDR3 length: 15 residues. CDR3 amino acids: CSASTGTEVYNEQFF. Written as DNA, the CDR3 is TGCAGTGCTAGCACCGGGACAGAGGTTTACAATGAGCAGTTCTTC.